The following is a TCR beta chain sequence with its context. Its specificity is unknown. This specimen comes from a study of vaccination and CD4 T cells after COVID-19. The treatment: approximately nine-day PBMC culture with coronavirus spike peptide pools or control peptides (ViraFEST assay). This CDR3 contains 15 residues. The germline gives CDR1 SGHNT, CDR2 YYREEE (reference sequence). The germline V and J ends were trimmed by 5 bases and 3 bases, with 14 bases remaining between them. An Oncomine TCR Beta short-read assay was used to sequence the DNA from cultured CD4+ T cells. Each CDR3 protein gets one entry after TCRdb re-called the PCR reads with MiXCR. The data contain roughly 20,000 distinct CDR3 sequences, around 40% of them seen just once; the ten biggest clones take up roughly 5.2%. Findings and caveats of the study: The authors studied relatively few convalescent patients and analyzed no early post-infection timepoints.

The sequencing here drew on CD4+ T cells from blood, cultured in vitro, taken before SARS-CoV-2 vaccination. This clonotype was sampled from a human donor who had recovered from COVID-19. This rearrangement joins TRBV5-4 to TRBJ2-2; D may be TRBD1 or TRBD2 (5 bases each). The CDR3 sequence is CASSFQRGHTGELFF. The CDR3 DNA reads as TGTGCCAGCAGTTTTCAGAGGGGTCACACCGGGGAGCTGTTTTTT.